These 29 T cell receptor beta chains came from one sample sequenced in a study of response to subunit inactivated influenza vaccine. A single record per CDR3 protein comes from TCRdb applying MiXCR to the RT-PCR reads. The sample records about 570,000 distinct CDR3 sequences, around 10% being singletons. These same data were also listed under a study on T cells expressing NK-cell markers. That source reports: What made the TCR beta cDNA was 5'RACE template switching with UMIs.

This material consisted of PBMCs from blood, taken on the day of vaccination. The receptors were gathered from a man aged 50 to 59 who received an inactivated influenza vaccine.

The rearrangement links TRBV6-5 to TRBJ2-3, with D unclear. The germline CDR1 and CDR2 sequences are MNHEY and SVGAGI. Deletions cut 4 bases from V and 2 bases from J, with 16 bases between. The CDR3 runs to 16 residues. In DNA, the CDR3 is TGTGCCAGCAGTTCCCCTGGCTATTCCTTCACAGATACGCAGTATTTT. This gives the protein CASSSPGYSFTDTQYF.

V and J are TRBV29-1 and TRBJ2-2; no clear D gene. Trimming took off 4 bases at V and 6 bases at J, with 9 bases between the two ends. Germline values: CDR1 SQVTM, CDR2 ANQGSEA. There are 12 residues in the CDR3. CDR3 in DNA: TGCAGCGTTGGAAGCGTTCCCGGGGAGCTGTTTTTT. Its protein product is CSVGSVPGELFF.

This clonotype has just a few counts. The chain has TRBV4-2 and TRBJ1-5, with TRBD1 as a possible D gene (5 bases). Trimming took off 1 base at V and 5 bases at J, with 21 bases between the two ends. Germline V CDR1 and CDR2: LGHNA, YNFKEQ. The CDR3 loop spans 18 amino acids. In DNA, the CDR3 is TGTGCCAGCAGCCAAGCCGGGACCAGGGATCGGTTTTATCAGCCCCAGCATTTT. It codes for CASSQAGTRDRFYQPQHF.

Of note for this clonotype: This may arise from a read error, as a much more abundant clone is one base away. The chain employs TRBV5-1 and TRBJ2-2; the D is unclear. Germline CDR1 reads SGHRS; CDR2 reads YFSETQ. Deletions cut 2 bases from V and 9 bases from J, with 17 bases between. This CDR3 contains 15 residues. CDR3 residues: CASSFAEVYTRELFF. The CDR3 DNA sequence: TGCGCCAGCAGCTTTGCGGAAGTTTATACCAGGGAGCTGTTTTTT.

The V and J genes are TRBV6-5 and TRBJ2-3, with D perhaps assigned TRBD1 or TRBD2 (5 bases each). The CDR3 consists of 16 residues. Per the germline V gene, CDR1 is MNHEY and CDR2 is SVGAGI. With 2 bases removed from V and 7 bases from J, the gap between germline ends came to 19 bases. The CDR3 spells CASSYREGSLGYTQYF. The CDR3 region has the DNA TGTGCCAGCAGTTACCGCGAGGGGTCCCTCGGGTATACGCAGTATTTT.

This clonotype was counted ten times or more. The chain joins TRBV5-1 to TRBJ1-2, with 7 nucleotides matching TRBD1. Germline lookup yields CDR1 SGHRS and CDR2 YFSETQ. The CDR3 runs to 16 residues. V trimming: 4 bases; J trimming: 0 bases; junction bases outside the gene matches: 9. CDR3 DNA: TGCGCCAGCAGCCCTGGGACAGCGTCAGCTAACTATGGCTACACCTTC. It translates to CASSPGTASANYGYTF. Full variable domain (remainder filled in from reference TRBV5-1 and TRBJ1-2): KAGVTQTPRYLIKTRGQQVTLSCSPISGHRSVSWYQQTPGQGLQFLFEYFSETQRNKGNFPGRFSGRQFSNSRSEMNVSTLELGDSALYLCASSPGTASANYGYTFGSGTRLTVV.

This clonotype occurred a few times. This rearrangement joins TRBV20-1 to TRBJ2-1; 9 nucleotides agree with TRBD2. Germline-derived CDR1 and CDR2 are DFQATT and SNEGSKA (reference sequence). V lost 3 bases to trimming and J lost 0 bases; unmatched junction nucleotides: 12. The CDR3 contains 18 residues. The CDR3 sequence: CSARDLSGGIGSYNEQFF. In DNA, the CDR3 is TGCAGTGCTAGGGACCTAAGCGGGGGGATCGGCTCCTACAATGAGCAGTTCTTC.

This clonotype was seen more than once but under ten times. The CDR3 DNA reads as TGTGCCACCAGCAACGGGGGCTGGTACGAGCAGTACTTC. Translated: CATSNGGWYEQYF. The rearrangement joins TRBV15 to TRBJ2-7; D could derive from TRBD1 or TRBD2 (6 bases each). This CDR3 has 13 amino acids. Looked up from germline, CDR1 is LNHNV and CDR2 is YYDKDF (reference sequence). The V end was cut by 4 bases, the J end by 4 bases, with 11 bases between.

There are many counts of this clonotype. This rearrangement joins TRBV20-1 to TRBJ2-5; TRBD2 agrees at 11 bases. V dropped 2 bases and J dropped 4; count of bases not matched to a gene: 6. The CDR3 contains 15 residues. Germline V gene lookup returns CDR1 DFQATT and CDR2 SNEGSKA (reference sequence). This CDR3 is CSARPSGRPGETQYF. The CDR3 DNA sequence: TGCAGTGCTAGACCTAGCGGGAGGCCCGGAGAGACCCAGTACTTC.

This clonotype was found many times. This sequence joins TRBV15 and TRBJ2-7, with TRBD1 identical over 9 bases. Trimming took 5 bases from V and 6 from J; bases not matched to a gene: 2. This CDR3 has 12 amino acids. Germline CDR1 is LNHNV and CDR2 is YYDKDF (reference sequence). CDR3 in amino acids: CATSATGGEQYF. In DNA, the CDR3 is TGTGCCACCAGCGCGACAGGGGGCGAGCAGTACTTC.

The V gene is TRBV11-2, the J gene TRBJ2-3; 12 nucleotides align to TRBD2. V lost 2 bases, J lost 5 bases, and 14 bases stayed unmatched. CDR3 length equals 19 residues. From germline, CDR1 is SGHAT and CDR2 FQNNGV. The CDR3 DNA sequence: TGTGCCAGCAGCTTAAATTGGCCTAGCGGGGGGGCCCGGCTAGATACGCAGTATTTT. It codes for CASSLNWPSGGARLDTQYF.

The chain uses TRBV20-1 and TRBJ2-5, with 10 bases fitting TRBD2. Germline V gene sequence: CDR1 DFQATT, CDR2 SNEGSKA (reference sequence). J was trimmed by 3 bases and V by 3 bases; bases with no gene match: 1. This CDR3 is 13 amino acids long. The CDR3 sequence is CSARSGREETQYF. The CDR3 DNA reads as TGCAGTGCTAGGAGCGGGAGGGAAGAGACCCAGTACTTC.

The sample holds a few counts of this clonotype. This chain uses TRBV28 with TRBJ2-1; a possible D gene is TRBD2 (6 bases). The CDR3 contains 16 residues. Between the trimmed V and J ends, which lost 10 bases and 3 bases, there was a span of 22 bases. Germline-derived CDR1 and CDR2 are MDHEN and SYDVKM. The CDR3 DNA is TGTGCCACCGACTCGCCCTCCTCGCGGGACTACAATGAGCAGTTCTTC. Translating it yields CATDSPSSRDYNEQFF.

This clonotype came up a few times. This rearrangement joins TRBV12-3 or TRBV12-4 to TRBJ1-1, with D maybe TRBD1 (6 bases). CDR3 size: 16 residues. V was cut by 5 bases and J by 1 base, with 17 bases left in between. CDR3 sequence: CASSPRDTYRNTEAFF. CDR3 DNA sequence: TGTGCCAGCAGTCCTCGGGACACCTATAGGAACACTGAAGCTTTCTTT.

This clonotype was counted a few times. The rearrangement uses TRBV20-1 and TRBJ2-4; 8 bases fit TRBD1. CDR3 length: 16 amino acids. V shed 1 base and J 1 base; nucleotides not matched to a gene: 6. Per the germline V gene, CDR1 is DFQATT and CDR2 is SNEGSKA (reference sequence). CDR3 in DNA: TGCAGTGCTAGAGTCTTCAGGGGGCACGCCAAAAACATTCAGTACTTC. Translated, it gives CSARVFRGHAKNIQYF.

The rearrangement uses TRBV27 and TRBJ1-5; TRBD1 might be the D (5 bases). The germline CDR1 and CDR2 sequences are MNHEY and SMNVEV (reference sequence). The V end was cut by 0 bases, the J end by 2 bases, with 14 bases between. The CDR3 is made up of 17 amino acids. This CDR3 is CASSLSTLGGGNQPQHF. DNA of the CDR3: TGTGCCAGCAGTTTATCCACACTGGGGGGAGGCAATCAGCCCCAGCATTTT.

This clonotype occurred a few times. The chain has TRBV7-2 and TRBJ1-2; tentative D call: TRBD1 (6 bases). Germline V gene sequence: CDR1 SGHTA, CDR2 FQGNSA. The ends were cut back, 5 bases at V and 7 bases at J, with 14 bases in the middle. This CDR3 has 13 residues. CDR3 DNA sequence: TGTGCCAGCAGCCTTCACAGGGAAGGTGGCTACACCTTC. Its translation is CASSLHREGGYTF.

This clonotype was observed a few times. V gene TRBV5-1 combines with J gene TRBJ1-5; D is unclear. Germline V gene data show CDR1 as SGHRS and CDR2 as YFSETQ. Trimming shortened V by 0 bases and J by 5 bases, and 9 bases separated the two germline ends. This CDR3 has 14 amino acids. Here the CDR3 DNA reads TGCGCCAGCAGCTTGGGGAGCGGACATCAGCCCCAGCATTTT. As protein: CASSLGSGHQPQHF.

This clonotype showed up many times. The chain has TRBV7-9 and TRBJ2-7; 10 nucleotides match TRBD1. The CDR3 spans 16 residues. Losses at the gene ends were 5 bases for V and 4 bases for J; bases not matched to a gene: 11. Germline V gives CDR1 SEHNR, CDR2 FQNEAQ (reference sequence). CDR3 bases: TGTGCCAGCAGCGATGGTCCCCGGGACAGGGGATACGAGCAGTACTTC. Protein: CASSDGPRDRGYEQYF.

The chain links TRBV5-6 to TRBJ2-5; possibly TRBD1 for D (7 bases). Germline V CDR1 and CDR2: SGHDT, YYEEEE. The length of the CDR3 is 17 residues. Trimming pared 0 bases from V and 5 bases from J, leaving 20 bases between. The CDR3 DNA is TGTGCCAGCAGCTTGGATCGAGGCAGGGGGACTGTGGAGACCCAGTACTTC. Its translation is CASSLDRGRGTVETQYF.

The table lists this clonotype with a few counts. This sequence joins TRBV6-5 and TRBJ1-6; D call uncertain. Trimming stripped 4 bases from V and 6 bases from J, with 10 bases between. CDR1 is MNHEY and CDR2 is SVGAGI in the germline V gene. The CDR3 covers 14 residues. CDR3 amino acids: CASSSDDVNSPLHF. The CDR3 DNA follows: TGTGCCAGCAGTTCGGATGACGTTAATTCACCCCTCCACTTT.

The genes are TRBV7-2 and TRBJ2-7; the D gene could be TRBD1 or TRBD2 (5 bases each). V gave up 5 bases and J gave up 1 base, with 15 bases separating them. The CDR3 is 15 amino acids. Per the germline V gene, CDR1 is SGHTA and CDR2 is FQGNSA. The CDR3, as DNA: TGTGCCAGCAGCGGGACCTCGGGCCTTTCCTACGAGCAGTACTTC. Protein sequence: CASSGTSGLSYEQYF.

The chain joins TRBV30 to TRBJ1-2, with D tentatively TRBD1 (6 bases). CDR1 is GTSNPN, CDR2 SVGIG, per germline (reference sequence). V was shortened by 0 bases and J by 8 bases, with 16 bases between the two germline ends. This CDR3 contains 14 residues. CDR3 DNA: TGTGCCTGGAGTGTACTGACGGGGGCCCGAGGCTACACCTTC. Encoded protein: CAWSVLTGARGYTF.

In the case of this clonotype: Germline and junction disagree at one end, which may indicate a read error. The genes are TRBV11-2 and TRBJ2-3, with 10 nucleotides matching TRBD2. CDR3 length: 15 residues. Germline CDR1 reads SGHAT; CDR2 reads FQNNGV. The CDR3 loop is CASSLVAGGGNTQYF. Here the CDR3 DNA reads TGTGCCAGCAGTTTAGTAGCGGGGGGTGGAAATACGCAGTATTTT.

J is TRBJ2-7 and V is TRBV28; D remains unclear. The germline V gene has CDR1 MDHEN and CDR2 SYDVKM. The CDR3 is 12 residues long. V was clipped by 3 bases and J by 3 bases, with 6 bases between them. The CDR3 region has the DNA TGTGCCAGCAGTTTTAATGACTACGAGCAGTACTTC. Translated: CASSFNDYEQYF.

This clonotype appeared many times. The V gene is TRBV14, the J gene TRBJ2-1, with 13 bases that match TRBD2. The V gene end was trimmed by 4 bases and the J gene end by 7 bases; junction bases not matched to a gene: 4. Germline lookup yields CDR1 SGHDN and CDR2 FVKESK. The CDR3 is 15 amino acids. Here the CDR3 DNA reads TGTGCCAGCAGCCGACTAGCGGGAGGTGTAAATGAGCAGTTCTTC. This translates into CASSRLAGGVNEQFF.

This clonotype was observed a few times. The CDR3 sequence is CASSPPSDSGNTIYF. In nucleotides, the CDR3 is TGTGCCAGCTCACCACCGTCAGACTCTGGAAACACCATATATTTT. The J gene is TRBJ1-3, the V gene TRBV18; D not certain. Trimming cost V 0 bases and J 0 bases, with 6 bases left between them. CDR3 length: 15 amino acids. The germline CDR1 and CDR2 sequences are KGHSH and LQKENI.

This clonotype was counted at least ten times. The J gene is TRBJ2-5, the V gene TRBV4-2; D unresolved. The CDR3 contains 13 residues. Germline CDR1 LGHNA, CDR2 YNFKEQ. V lost 1 base, J lost 4 bases, and 7 bases lay in between. Here the CDR3 DNA reads TGTGCCAGCAGCCAAGGTCCACGAGAGACCCAGTACTTC. The encoded protein is CASSQGPRETQYF.

This clonotype was observed a few times. The chain has TRBV12-5 and TRBJ2-1; the D is unclear. V was cut by 1 base and J by 6 bases, with 4 bases left in between. This CDR3 contains 12 residues. In germline, CDR1 is LGHNT, CDR2 FRNRAP. CDR3 sequence reads: CASGLGPNEQFF. CDR3 nucleotide sequence: TGTGCTAGTGGTTTGGGACCCAATGAGCAGTTCTTC.